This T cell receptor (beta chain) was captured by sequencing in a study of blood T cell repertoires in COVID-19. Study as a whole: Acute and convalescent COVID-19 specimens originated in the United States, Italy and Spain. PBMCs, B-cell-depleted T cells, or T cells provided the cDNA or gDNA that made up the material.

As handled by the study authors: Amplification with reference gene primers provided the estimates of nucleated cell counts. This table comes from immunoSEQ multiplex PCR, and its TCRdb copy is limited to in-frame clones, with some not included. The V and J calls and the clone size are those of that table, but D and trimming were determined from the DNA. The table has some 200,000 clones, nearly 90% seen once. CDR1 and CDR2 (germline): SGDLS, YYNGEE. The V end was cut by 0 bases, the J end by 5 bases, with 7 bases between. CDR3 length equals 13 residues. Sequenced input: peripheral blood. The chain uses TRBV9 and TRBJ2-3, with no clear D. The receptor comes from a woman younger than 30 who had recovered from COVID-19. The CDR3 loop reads CASSVASGDTQYF. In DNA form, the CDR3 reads TGTGCCAGCAGCGTAGCGTCGGGAGATACGCAGTATTTT.